The clone carrying this TCR beta chain was seen only a few times. The antigen remains unidentified. With the Oncomine TCR Beta short-read assay, DNA from cultured CD4+ T cells was sequenced. Each CDR3 protein is one row after TCRdb ran MiXCR on the PCR reads. The top ten hold 25% to 35% of the sample, which has over 9,000 distinct CDR3 sequences, 40% to 50% seen once. This entry is derived from a study of vaccination and CD4 T cells after COVID-19. Study background: Overlapping SARS-CoV-2, HCoV-NL63, HCoV-OC43 and HCoV-229E spike peptides stimulated the cells.

V was pared by 1 base and J by 4 bases, with 2 bases of the junction left unmatched. CDR1 is SEHNR, CDR2 FQNEAQ, per germline (reference sequence). This CDR3 spans 16 amino acids. Indicated treatment: roughly 10-day PBMC culture with coronavirus spike peptide pools or control peptides (ViraFEST assay). The medium had half its volume replaced with fresh IL-2 medium on days 3 and 7. This sequence was found in a human donor who had recovered from COVID-19. What was sequenced was CD4+ T cells from blood, cultured in vitro. The chain has TRBV7-9 and TRBJ2-3, with 13 bases identical to TRBD2. The CDR3 nucleotides are TGTGCCAGCAGCTTAGGGACTAGCGGGGGTGCAGATACGCAGTATTTT. Translation: CASSLGTSGGADTQYF.